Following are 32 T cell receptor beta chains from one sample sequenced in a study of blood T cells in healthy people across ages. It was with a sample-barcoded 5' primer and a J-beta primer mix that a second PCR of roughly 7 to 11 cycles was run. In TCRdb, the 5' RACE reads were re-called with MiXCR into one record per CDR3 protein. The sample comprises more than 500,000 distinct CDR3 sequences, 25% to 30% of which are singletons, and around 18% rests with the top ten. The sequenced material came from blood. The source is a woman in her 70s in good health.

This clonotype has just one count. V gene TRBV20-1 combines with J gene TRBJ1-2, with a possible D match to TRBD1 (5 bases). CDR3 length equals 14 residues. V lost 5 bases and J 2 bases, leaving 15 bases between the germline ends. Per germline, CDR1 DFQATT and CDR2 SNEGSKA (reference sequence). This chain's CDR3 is CSAALGTGNYGYTF. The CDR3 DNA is TGCAGTGCTGCCCTCGGGACGGGGAACTATGGCTACACCTTC.

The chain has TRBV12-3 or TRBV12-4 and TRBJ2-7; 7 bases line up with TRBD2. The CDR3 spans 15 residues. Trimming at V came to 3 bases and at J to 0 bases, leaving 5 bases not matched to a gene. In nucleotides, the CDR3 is TGTGCCAGCAGTTTGTCAGCGGGGAGCTCCTACGAGCAGTACTTC. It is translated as CASSLSAGSSYEQYF.

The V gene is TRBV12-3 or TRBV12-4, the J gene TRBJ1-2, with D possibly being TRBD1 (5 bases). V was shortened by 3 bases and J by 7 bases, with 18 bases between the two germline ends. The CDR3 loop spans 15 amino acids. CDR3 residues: CASSLGGAMGSGYTF. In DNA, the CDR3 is TGTGCCAGCAGTTTGGGTGGGGCCATGGGGAGTGGCTACACCTTC.

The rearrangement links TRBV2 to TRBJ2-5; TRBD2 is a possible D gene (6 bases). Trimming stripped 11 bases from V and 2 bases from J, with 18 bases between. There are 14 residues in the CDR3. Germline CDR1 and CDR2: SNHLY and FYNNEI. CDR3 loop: CAGDTLGGQETQYF. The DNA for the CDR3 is TGTGCCGGAGACACACTAGGAGGGCAAGAGACCCAGTACTTC.

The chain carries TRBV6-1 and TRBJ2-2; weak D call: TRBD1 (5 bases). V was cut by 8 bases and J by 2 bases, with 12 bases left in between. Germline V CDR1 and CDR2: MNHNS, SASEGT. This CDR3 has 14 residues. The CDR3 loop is CASGAYTNTGELFF. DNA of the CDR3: TGTGCCAGCGGGGCCTATACCAACACCGGGGAGCTGTTTTTT.

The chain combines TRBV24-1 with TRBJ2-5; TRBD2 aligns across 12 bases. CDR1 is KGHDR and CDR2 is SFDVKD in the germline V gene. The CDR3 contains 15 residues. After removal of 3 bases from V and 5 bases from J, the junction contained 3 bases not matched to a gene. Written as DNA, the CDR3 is TGTGCCACCAGTGATGCCACTAGCGGGGGGGAGACCCAGTACTTC. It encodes CATSDATSGGETQYF.

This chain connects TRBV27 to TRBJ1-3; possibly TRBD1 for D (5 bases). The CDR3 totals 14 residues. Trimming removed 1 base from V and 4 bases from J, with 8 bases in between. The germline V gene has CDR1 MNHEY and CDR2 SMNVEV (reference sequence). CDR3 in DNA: TGTGCCAGCAGTTTATGGGGGAACGGAAACACCATATATTTT. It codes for CASSLWGNGNTIYF.

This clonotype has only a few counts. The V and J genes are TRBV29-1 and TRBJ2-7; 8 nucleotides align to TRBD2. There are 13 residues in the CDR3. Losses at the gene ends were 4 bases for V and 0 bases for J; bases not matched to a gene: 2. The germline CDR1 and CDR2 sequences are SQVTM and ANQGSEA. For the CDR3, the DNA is TGCAGCGTTGCCGGGGGGGCCTCCTACGAGCAGTACTTC. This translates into CSVAGGASYEQYF.

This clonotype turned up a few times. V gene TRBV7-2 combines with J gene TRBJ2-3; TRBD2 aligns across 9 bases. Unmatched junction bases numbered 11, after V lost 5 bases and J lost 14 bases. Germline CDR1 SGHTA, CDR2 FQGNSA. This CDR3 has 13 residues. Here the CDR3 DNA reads TGTGCCAGCAGCCCGGGCCGGACTAGCGTTGGGTATTTT. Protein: CASSPGRTSVGYF.

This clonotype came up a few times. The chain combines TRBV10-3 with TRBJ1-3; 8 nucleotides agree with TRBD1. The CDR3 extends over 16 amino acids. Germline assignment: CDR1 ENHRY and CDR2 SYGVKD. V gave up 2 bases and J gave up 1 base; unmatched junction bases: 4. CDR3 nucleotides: TGTGCCATCAGTGAGGGGACAGGCCGATCTGGAAACACCATATATTTT. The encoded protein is CAISEGTGRSGNTIYF.

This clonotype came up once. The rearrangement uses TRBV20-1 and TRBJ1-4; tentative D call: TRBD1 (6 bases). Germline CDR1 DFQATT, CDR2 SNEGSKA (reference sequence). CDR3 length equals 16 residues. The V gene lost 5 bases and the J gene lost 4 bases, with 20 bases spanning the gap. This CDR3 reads CSARRQGIRSNEKLFF. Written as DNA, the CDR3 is TGCAGTGCTCGGCGGCAGGGGATCAGGAGTAATGAAAAACTGTTTTTT.

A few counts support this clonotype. The DNA of the CDR3 is TGTGCCAGCAGCTTAGCGCTTGTTACGGGGGGGCAGGGTGAGCAGTTCTTC. Protein product: CASSLALVTGGQGEQFF. This chain joins TRBV7-2 and TRBJ2-1; 8 nucleotides align to TRBD2. J lost 9 bases, V lost 0 bases, and 13 bases had no gene match. Germline V CDR1 and CDR2: SGHTA, FQGNSA. This CDR3 comprises 17 residues.

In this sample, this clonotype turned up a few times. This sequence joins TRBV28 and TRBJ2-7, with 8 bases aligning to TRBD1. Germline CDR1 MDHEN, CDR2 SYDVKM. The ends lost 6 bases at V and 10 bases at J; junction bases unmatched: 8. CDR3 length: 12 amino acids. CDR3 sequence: CASRKTGVNQYF. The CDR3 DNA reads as TGTGCCAGCAGGAAGACAGGGGTTAATCAGTACTTC.

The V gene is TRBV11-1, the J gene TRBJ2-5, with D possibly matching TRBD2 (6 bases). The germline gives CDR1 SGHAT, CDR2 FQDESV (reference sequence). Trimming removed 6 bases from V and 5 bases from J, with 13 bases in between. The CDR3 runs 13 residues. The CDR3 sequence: CASSIRGGETQYF. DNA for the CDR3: TGTGCCAGCAGTATTCGAGGAGGGGAGACCCAGTACTTC.

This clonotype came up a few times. CDR3 DNA sequence: TGTGCCAGCAGGCCTAGGGCCGGGGAGCTGTTTTTT. Translating gives CASRPRAGELFF. This sequence joins TRBV12-3 or TRBV12-4 and TRBJ2-2; D is unresolved. The CDR3 length is 12 residues. V lost 6 bases to trimming and J lost 6 bases, with 8 bases between them.

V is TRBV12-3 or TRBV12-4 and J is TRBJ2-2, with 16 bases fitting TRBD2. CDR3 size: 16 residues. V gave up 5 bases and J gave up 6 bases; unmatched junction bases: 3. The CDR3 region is CASSGTSGRASGELFF. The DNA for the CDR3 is TGTGCCAGCAGTGGGACTAGCGGGAGGGCCTCCGGGGAGCTGTTTTTT.

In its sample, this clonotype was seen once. The CDR3 loop reads CASSQALGGSREETQYF. The CDR3 coding sequence is TGCGCCAGCAGCCAAGCTTTGGGGGGGTCTAGAGAGGAGACCCAGTACTTC. The chain is built from TRBV4-3 and TRBJ2-5, with 7 bases that match TRBD2. With V trimmed by 1 base and J by 5 bases, 13 bases remained unmatched. The CDR3 contains 17 residues. Germline loops: CDR1 LGHNA, CDR2 YSLEER.

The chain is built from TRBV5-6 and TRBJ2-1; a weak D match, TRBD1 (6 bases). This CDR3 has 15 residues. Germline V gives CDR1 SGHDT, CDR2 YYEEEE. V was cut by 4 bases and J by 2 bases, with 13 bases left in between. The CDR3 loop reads CASSQDRIPYNEQFF. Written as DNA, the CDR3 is TGTGCCAGCAGCCAAGACAGGATCCCCTACAATGAGCAGTTCTTC.

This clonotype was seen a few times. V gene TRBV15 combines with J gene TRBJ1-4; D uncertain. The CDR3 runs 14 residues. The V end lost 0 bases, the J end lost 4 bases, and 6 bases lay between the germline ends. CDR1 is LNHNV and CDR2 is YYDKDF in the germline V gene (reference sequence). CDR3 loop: CATSRDRFNEKLFF. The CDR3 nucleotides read TGTGCCACCAGCAGAGATCGGTTTAATGAAAAACTGTTTTTT.

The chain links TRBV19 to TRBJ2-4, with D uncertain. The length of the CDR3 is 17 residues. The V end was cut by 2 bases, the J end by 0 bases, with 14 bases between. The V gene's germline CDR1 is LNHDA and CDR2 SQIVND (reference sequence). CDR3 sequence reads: CASSISWFGRAKNIQYF. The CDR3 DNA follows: TGTGCCAGTAGTATATCTTGGTTCGGAAGAGCCAAAAACATTCAGTACTTC.

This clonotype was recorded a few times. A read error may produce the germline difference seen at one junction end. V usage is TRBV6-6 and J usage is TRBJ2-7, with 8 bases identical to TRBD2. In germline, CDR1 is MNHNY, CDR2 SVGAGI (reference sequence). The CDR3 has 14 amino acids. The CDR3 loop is CASSYDGGVPLGGF. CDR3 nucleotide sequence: TGTGCCAGCAGTTACGACGGGGGGGTCCCTCTGGGGGGCTTC.

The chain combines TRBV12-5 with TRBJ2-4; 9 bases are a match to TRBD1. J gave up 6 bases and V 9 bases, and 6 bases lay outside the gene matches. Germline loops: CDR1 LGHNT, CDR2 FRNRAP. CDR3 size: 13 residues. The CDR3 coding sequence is TGTGCTAGCGCCCGGGACAGGGTAAACATTCAGTACTTC. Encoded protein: CASARDRVNIQYF. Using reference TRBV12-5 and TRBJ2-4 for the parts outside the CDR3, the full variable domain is DARVTQTPRHKVTEMGQEVTMRCQPILGHNTVFWYRQTMMQGLELLAYFRNRAPLDDSGMPKDRFSAEMPDATLATLKIQPSEPRDSAVYFCASARDRVNIQYFGAGTRLSVL.

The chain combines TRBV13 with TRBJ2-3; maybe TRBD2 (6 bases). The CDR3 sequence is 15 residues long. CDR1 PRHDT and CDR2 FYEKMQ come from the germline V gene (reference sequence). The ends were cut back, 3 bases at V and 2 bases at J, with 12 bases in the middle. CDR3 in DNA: TGTGCCAGCAGCTTGGGACTTATCTACACAGATACGCAGTATTTT. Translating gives CASSLGLIYTDTQYF.

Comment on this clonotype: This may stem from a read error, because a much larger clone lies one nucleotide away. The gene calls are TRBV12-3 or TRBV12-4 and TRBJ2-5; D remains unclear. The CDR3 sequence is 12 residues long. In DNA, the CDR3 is TGTGCCGGCAGCCTGGAAAGGGTGGCCCAGTACTTC. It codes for CAGSLERVAQYF.

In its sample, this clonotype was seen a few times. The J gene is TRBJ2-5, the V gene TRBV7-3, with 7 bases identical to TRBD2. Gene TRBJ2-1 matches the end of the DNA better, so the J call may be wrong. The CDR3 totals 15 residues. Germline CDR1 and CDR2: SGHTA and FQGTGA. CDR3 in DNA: TGTGCCAGCAGCCCTTCCGGGACTACCTACAATGAGCAGTTCTTC. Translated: CASSPSGTTYNEQFF.

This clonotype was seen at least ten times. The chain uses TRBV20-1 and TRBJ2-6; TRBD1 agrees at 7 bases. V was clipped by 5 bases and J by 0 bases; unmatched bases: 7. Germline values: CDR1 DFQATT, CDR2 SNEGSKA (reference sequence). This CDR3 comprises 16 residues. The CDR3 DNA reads TGCAGTGCTTCGGACAGGTCTGTCTCTGGGGCCAACGTCCTGACTTTC. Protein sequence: CSASDRSVSGANVLTF.

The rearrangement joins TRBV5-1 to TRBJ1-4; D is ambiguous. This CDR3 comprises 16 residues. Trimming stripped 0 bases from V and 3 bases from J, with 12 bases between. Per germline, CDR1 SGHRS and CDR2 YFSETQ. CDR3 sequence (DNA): TGCGCCAGCAGCTTGGCCGGCGGGCTGGCTAATGAAAAACTGTTTTTT. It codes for CASSLAGGLANEKLFF.

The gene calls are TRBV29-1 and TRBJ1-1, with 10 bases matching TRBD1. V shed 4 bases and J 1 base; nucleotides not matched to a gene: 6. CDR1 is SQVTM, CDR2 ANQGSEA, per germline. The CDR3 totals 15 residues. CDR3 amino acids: CSVVRDRGTNTEAFF. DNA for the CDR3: TGCAGCGTTGTAAGGGACAGGGGCACGAACACTGAAGCTTTCTTT.

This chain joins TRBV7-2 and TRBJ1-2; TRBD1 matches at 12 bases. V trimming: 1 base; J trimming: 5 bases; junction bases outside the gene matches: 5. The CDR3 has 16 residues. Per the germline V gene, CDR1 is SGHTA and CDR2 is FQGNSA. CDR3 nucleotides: TGTGCCAGCAGCTTAGAGGGACAGGGGGCAGGATATGGCTACACCTTC. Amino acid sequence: CASSLEGQGAGYGYTF.

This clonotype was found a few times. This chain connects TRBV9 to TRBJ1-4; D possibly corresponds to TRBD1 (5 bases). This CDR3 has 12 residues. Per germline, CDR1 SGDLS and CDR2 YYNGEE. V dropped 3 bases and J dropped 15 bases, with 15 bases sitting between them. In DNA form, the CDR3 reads TGTGCCAGCAGCGCACCGGGACGTCAGTTGTTTTTT. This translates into CASSAPGRQLFF.

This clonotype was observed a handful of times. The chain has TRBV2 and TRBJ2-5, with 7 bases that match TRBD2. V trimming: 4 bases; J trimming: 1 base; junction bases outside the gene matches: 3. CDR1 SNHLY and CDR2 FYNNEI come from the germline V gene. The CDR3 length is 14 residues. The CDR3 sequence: CASSGGRAQETQYF. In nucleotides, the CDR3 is TGTGCCAGCAGTGGTGGGAGGGCCCAAGAGACCCAGTACTTC. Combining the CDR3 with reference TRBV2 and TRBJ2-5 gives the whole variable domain EPEVTQTPSHQVTQMGQEVILRCVPISNHLYFYWYRQILGQKVEFLVSFYNNEISEKSEIFDDQFSVERPDGSNFTLKIRSTKLEDSAMYFCASSGGRAQETQYFGPGTRLLVL.

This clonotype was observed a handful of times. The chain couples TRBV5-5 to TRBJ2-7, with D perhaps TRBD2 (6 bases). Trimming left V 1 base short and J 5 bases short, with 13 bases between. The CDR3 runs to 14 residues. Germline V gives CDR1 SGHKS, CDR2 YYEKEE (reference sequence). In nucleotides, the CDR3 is TGTGCCAGCAGCTTGTGGGAGGCTGGGAACGAGCAGTACTTC. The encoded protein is CASSLWEAGNEQYF.